This section outlines one TCR beta chain sequence together with its context. The antigen is unknown. The assay was immunoSEQ multiplex PCR, and TCRdb's table has in-frame clones only and misses some. Counted here are roughly 25,000 clones, about 86% occurring once; the ten biggest clones make up roughly 32%. This sample was taken from a study of OX40 agonist ivuxolimab in advanced cancers. Study at large: Ivuxolimab, which is an agonistic anti-OX40 (CD134) antibody, was administered to the patients. Study conclusions and caveats: Both CD4+ and CD8+ T cell populations in blood had undergone clonal expansion by week 6 at 0.1 to 3.0 mg/kg. More expanded clones were seen, on average, in CD8+ T cells than in CD4+. Antigen specificity was not determined for the expanded peripheral T cells.

Per germline, CDR1 MNHNS and CDR2 SASEGT. V lost 3 bases and J lost 6; bases outside the gene matches: 7. The length of the CDR3 is 15 residues. The sequencing here drew on CD4+ or CD8+ T cells sorted from blood, taken in a trial of the OX40 agonist ivuxolimab. The chain has TRBV6-1 and TRBJ2-3, with TRBD2 identical over 9 bases. The TCR originated in an adult with an advanced solid tumor such as melanoma, head and neck, liver or kidney cancer. The DNA of the CDR3 is TGTGCCAGCAGTGAGACTAGCGGAGGTTCGGATACGCAGTATTTT. As protein: CASSETSGGSDTQYF.